These 19 T cell receptor beta chains came from one sample sequenced in a study of T cells in Graves' hyperthyroidism and ophthalmopathy. The source material, RNA transcripts, was used to amplify TCR beta CDR3 regions. The HTBI primer set was used in a first-round RT-PCR of the TCR CDR3. TCRdb re-analysed the multiplex PCR reads in MiXCR, keeping a single row per CDR3 protein. Counted here are 480,000 or so distinct CDR3 sequences, about 15% occurring once; the ten biggest clones make up 15% to 20%. The sequenced sample consisted of blood. The receptors come from a woman between 18 and 30 years old with Graves' hyperthyroidism.

The table lists this clonotype with many counts. The genes are TRBV29-1 and TRBJ2-7, with TRBD2 matching 9 bases. The CDR3 loop spans 17 amino acids. The germline CDR1 and CDR2 sequences are SQVTM and ANQGSEA. V shed 0 bases, J shed 6 bases, and the junction held 15 bases outside the gene matches. CDR3 bases: TGCAGCGTTGAAGATCTATCCCCTAGCGGGAATAGGGTCGAGCAGTACTTC. It codes for CSVEDLSPSGNRVEQYF.

The chain uses TRBV13 and TRBJ2-1; 14 nucleotides agree with TRBD2. Germline CDR1 PRHDT, CDR2 FYEKMQ (reference sequence). This CDR3 has 15 amino acids. J lost 13 bases, V lost 5 bases, and 10 bases had no gene match. The CDR3 reads CASSVPGLAGVGQFF. In DNA, the CDR3 is TGTGCCAGCAGCGTACCGGGACTAGCGGGAGTCGGACAGTTCTTC.

This clonotype was seen repeatedly, ten times or more. This chain connects TRBV12-3 or TRBV12-4 to TRBJ1-2, with D tentatively TRBD1 (6 bases). V was pared by 2 bases and J by 2 bases, with 12 bases between. This CDR3 region has 15 residues. CDR3: CASSLPGQPNYGYTF. The CDR3 coding sequence is TGTGCCAGCAGTTTACCAGGACAGCCCAACTATGGCTACACCTTC.

The V gene is TRBV7-2, the J gene TRBJ2-7, with 10 bases matching TRBD2. Germline CDR1 is SGHTA and CDR2 is FQGNSA. V gave up 8 bases and J gave up 4 bases; unmatched junction bases: 8. The CDR3 contains 14 residues. The CDR3: CASQLLAGGYEQYF. In DNA, the CDR3 is TGTGCCAGCCAACTTTTAGCGGGAGGTTACGAGCAGTACTTC.

This clonotype has a count of ten or more. V gene TRBV12-3 or TRBV12-4 combines with J gene TRBJ2-1; 9 nucleotides line up with TRBD2. The V segment lost 6 bases and the J segment 6 bases; nucleotides outside the gene matches: 9. CDR3 length equals 15 residues. The CDR3: CASRTSGRLGNEQFF. DNA for the CDR3: TGTGCCAGCAGAACCAGCGGGAGGTTGGGCAATGAGCAGTTCTTC.

The rearrangement joins TRBV24-1 to TRBJ2-3; 8 nucleotides line up with TRBD2. V gave up 4 bases and J gave up 8 bases; unmatched junction bases: 13. There are 16 residues in the CDR3. Germline lookup yields CDR1 KGHDR and CDR2 SFDVKD. The CDR3 loop is CATSDQLAVGQPTQYF. CDR3 sequence (DNA): TGTGCCACCAGTGACCAACTAGCGGTGGGGCAACCTACGCAGTATTTT.

This clonotype appeared many times. The V call is TRBV20-1, the J call TRBJ2-1; TRBD2 agrees at 8 bases. The CDR3 extends over 15 amino acids. CDR1 and CDR2 from the germline V gene are DFQATT and SNEGSKA (reference sequence). Germline trimming cut 4 bases from V and 0 bases from J; bases unmatched to any gene: 5. The CDR3 DNA sequence: TGCAGTGCTAAACTAGCGGAGTTCTCCTACAATGAGCAGTTCTTC. Protein: CSAKLAEFSYNEQFF.

This clonotype was found a few times. V is TRBV29-1 and J is TRBJ1-2, with 8 bases that match TRBD1. The germline gives CDR1 SQVTM, CDR2 ANQGSEA. Trimming at V came to 8 bases and at J to 9 bases, leaving 17 bases not matched to a gene. CDR3 length: 14 residues. The CDR3: CSSYDRGQAPCYTF. The DNA for the CDR3 is TGCAGCTCCTACGATAGGGGACAGGCTCCCTGCTACACCTTC.

In its sample, this clonotype was seen many times. This chain connects TRBV10-3 to TRBJ2-5, with no clear D. This CDR3 has 13 amino acids. Germline V gene lookup returns CDR1 ENHRY and CDR2 SYGVKD. Deletions cut 4 bases from V and 5 bases from J, with 11 bases between. CDR3: CAISVVERETQYF. The CDR3 DNA reads as TGTGCCATCAGTGTGGTAGAGAGGGAGACCCAGTACTTC.

This clonotype was seen repeatedly, ten times or more. The DNA is omitted, as the CDR3 cannot be located on it reliably, and the CDR3 follows TCRdb's listing. CDR3 loop: CASSSSGGGYGYTF. The gene calls are TRBV12-3 or TRBV12-4 and TRBJ1-2. Inclusive of both ends, the CDR3 amounts to 14 amino acids.

This clonotype has only a few counts. The chain is built from TRBV20-1 and TRBJ2-1; 9 nucleotides line up with TRBD2. Per germline, CDR1 DFQATT and CDR2 SNEGSKA (reference sequence). The CDR3 is made up of 13 amino acids. The CDR3 here is CSPIAGASNEQFF. CDR3 coding DNA: TGCAGCCCCATAGCGGGAGCGTCGAATGAGCAGTTCTTC.

This clonotype was detected ten times or more. The chain combines TRBV28 with TRBJ2-7; possible D gene TRBD1, 6 bases. The V end lost 8 bases, the J end lost 6 bases, and 11 bases lay between the germline ends. The CDR3 has 11 amino acids. Germline CDR1 and CDR2: MDHEN and SYDVKM. The CDR3 spells CASSDSFEQYV. The CDR3, as DNA: TGTGCCAGCTCGGACAGCTTCGAGCAGTACGTC.

The chain recombines TRBV5-5 with TRBJ2-1; TRBD1 is a possible D gene (6 bases). V was clipped by 4 bases and J by 3 bases, with 17 bases between them. Germline V CDR1 and CDR2: SGHKS, YYEKEE (reference sequence). The CDR3 length is 16 residues. The CDR3 region has the DNA TGTGCCAGCAGCCCCGGGACATTGGGGTACTACAATGAGCAGTTCTTC. Its protein product is CASSPGTLGYYNEQFF.

With respect to this clonotype: A much more abundant neighbour one base away suggests this may be a read error. The J gene is TRBJ1-2, the V gene TRBV19, with D perhaps TRBD1 (6 bases). Germline CDR1 is LNHDA and CDR2 is SQIVND (reference sequence). This CDR3 has 18 residues. V was pared by 4 bases and J by 3 bases, with 24 bases between. CDR3 bases: TGTGCCAGTAGTACGCCCCCCCGGGGGACATCCCTTGACTATGGCTACACCTTC. Residues: CASSTPPRGTSLDYGYTF.

This clonotype appeared many times. The V and J genes are TRBV11-2 and TRBJ2-1, with a weak D call TRBD2 (6 bases). The V gene lost 5 bases and the J gene lost 1 base, with 12 bases spanning the gap. CDR1 SGHAT and CDR2 FQNNGV come from the germline V gene. The CDR3 is made up of 15 amino acids. CDR3 in DNA: TGTGCCAGCAGCCCAAGACTAGAATCCTACAATGAGCAGTTCTTC. This encodes CASSPRLESYNEQFF.

This clonotype was recorded at least ten times. The chain has TRBV20-1 and TRBJ2-7; 8 bases are shared with TRBD2. This CDR3 spans 14 amino acids. The germline V gene has CDR1 DFQATT and CDR2 SNEGSKA (reference sequence). V gave up 6 bases and J gave up 0 bases; unmatched junction bases: 7. The CDR3 DNA follows: TGCAGTGCCCTGGGACTAGTAAGCTCCTACGAGCAGTACTTC. Its translation is CSALGLVSSYEQYF.

CDR3 in amino acids: CASRTGRTEAFF. In DNA, the CDR3 is TGTGCCAGTAGGACAGGTCGCACTGAAGCTTTCTTT. This chain joins TRBV19 and TRBJ1-1; perhaps TRBD1 as D (6 bases). The germline V and J ends were trimmed by 6 bases and 4 bases, with 9 bases remaining between them. The CDR3 is 12 amino acids. CDR1 LNHDA and CDR2 SQIVND come from the germline V gene (reference sequence).

This clonotype has just a few counts. The V call is TRBV9, the J call TRBJ1-4, with TRBD1 matching over 8 bases. After removal of 6 bases from V and 6 bases from J, the junction contained 4 bases not matched to a gene. CDR1 and CDR2 (germline): SGDLS, YYNGEE. This CDR3 is built from 13 residues. CDR3 sequence reads: CASTSTGDEKLFF. The CDR3 DNA reads as TGTGCCAGCACCTCGACAGGGGATGAAAAACTGTTTTTT.

Only a few counts were recorded for this clonotype. The J gene is TRBJ1-1, the V gene TRBV9; D not certain. CDR3 length equals 13 residues. CDR1 and CDR2 (germline): SGDLS, YYNGEE. Deletions cut 0 bases from V and 3 bases from J, with 6 bases between. The CDR3 is CASSVGHDTEAFF. CDR3 coding DNA: TGTGCCAGCAGCGTAGGGCATGACACTGAAGCTTTCTTT.